This T cell receptor (beta chain) was sequenced for a study of T cell repertoires in cytomegalovirus infection. Using its own MiXCR run on the reads, TCRdb lists one record per CDR3 protein. The repertoire includes some 390,000 distinct CDR3 sequences, 18% of them detected once, and approximately 10% sits in the top ten. Trimming took 0 bases from V and 5 from J, leaving 2 bases between them. The CDR3 spans 12 residues. CDR1 KGHSH and CDR2 LQKENI come from the germline V gene. Study results and caveats: CMV-specific HLA-C-restricted TCR beta clonotypes dominated the ex vivo response.

As to this clonotype: Its antigen is not known.

The sequenced sample consisted of PBMCs. This sequence joins TRBV18 and TRBJ2-1, with D unclear. The source of this sequence is a human donor in good health (CMV status not recorded). Some clones in this sample may be carry-over from other donors' samples. CDR3: CASSPPNNEQFF. DNA for the CDR3: TGTGCCAGCTCACCACCTAACAATGAGCAGTTCTTC.